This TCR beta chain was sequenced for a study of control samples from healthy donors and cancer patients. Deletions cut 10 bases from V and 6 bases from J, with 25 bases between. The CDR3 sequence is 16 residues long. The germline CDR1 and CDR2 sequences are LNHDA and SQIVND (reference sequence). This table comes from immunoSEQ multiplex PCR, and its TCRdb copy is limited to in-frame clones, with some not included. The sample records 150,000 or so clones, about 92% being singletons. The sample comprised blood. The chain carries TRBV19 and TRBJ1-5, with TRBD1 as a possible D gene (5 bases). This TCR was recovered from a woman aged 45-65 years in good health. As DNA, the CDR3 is TGTGCCACCACCTCGCCGGGACCCCTAGGGCCTCAGCCCCAGCATTTT. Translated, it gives CATTSPGPLGPQPQHF.